This T cell receptor beta chain emerged from a study of CD8+CD57+ T cells in acquired aplastic anemia. CDR3 and TCR beta VDJ profiling relied on a genomic DNA template. Each CDR3 protein gets one entry after TCRdb re-called the reads with MiXCR. The repertoire holds fewer than 70,000 distinct CDR3 sequences, with around 50% as singletons. V lost 4 bases to trimming and J lost 4 bases, with 15 bases between them. This CDR3 comprises 14 residues. The germline gives CDR1 SGHNT, CDR2 YYREEE (reference sequence). This clonotype was seen at least ten times. The sequence was collected from a human donor in good health, serving as a control. Sequenced input: sorted CD4+, CD8+, or CD8+CD57+ T cells (not recorded which) from PBMCs. This chain joins TRBV5-4 and TRBJ2-7; D not resolved. The CDR3 DNA sequence: TGTGCCAGCAGCGCGGACGGAAAAATATACGAGCAGTACTTC. Residues: CASSADGKIYEQYF.